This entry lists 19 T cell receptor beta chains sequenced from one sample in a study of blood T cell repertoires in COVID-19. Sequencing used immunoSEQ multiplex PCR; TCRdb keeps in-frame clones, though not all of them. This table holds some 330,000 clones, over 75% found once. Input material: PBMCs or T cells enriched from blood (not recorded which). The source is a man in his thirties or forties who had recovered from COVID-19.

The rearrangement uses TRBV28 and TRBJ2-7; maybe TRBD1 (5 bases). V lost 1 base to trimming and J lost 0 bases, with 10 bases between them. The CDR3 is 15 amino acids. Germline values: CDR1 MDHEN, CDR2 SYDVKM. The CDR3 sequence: CASSLSDTFSYEQYF. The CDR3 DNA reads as TGTGCCAGCAGTTTATCGGACACCTTCTCCTACGAGCAGTACTTC.

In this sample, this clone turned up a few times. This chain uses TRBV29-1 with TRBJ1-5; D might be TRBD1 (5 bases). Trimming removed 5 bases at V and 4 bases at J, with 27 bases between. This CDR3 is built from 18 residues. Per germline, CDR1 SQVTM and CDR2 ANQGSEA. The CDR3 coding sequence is TGCAGCGTTAATCGCCGCGAAGGGACTTCCACCCCGAATCAGCCCCAGCATTTT. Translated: CSVNRREGTSTPNQPQHF. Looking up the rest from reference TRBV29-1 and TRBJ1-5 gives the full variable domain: SAVISQKPSRDICQRGTSLTIQCQVDSQVTMMFWYRQQPGQSLTLIATANQGSEATYESGFVIDKFPISRPNLTFSTLTVSNMSPEDSSIYLCSVNRREGTSTPNQPQHFGDGTRLSIL.

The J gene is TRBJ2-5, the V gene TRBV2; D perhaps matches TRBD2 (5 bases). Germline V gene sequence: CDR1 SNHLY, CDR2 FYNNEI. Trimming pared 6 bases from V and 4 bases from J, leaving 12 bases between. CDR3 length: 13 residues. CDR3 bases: TGTGCCAGCAGGAGGGCTGTAGGAGAGACCCAGTACTTC. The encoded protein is CASRRAVGETQYF.

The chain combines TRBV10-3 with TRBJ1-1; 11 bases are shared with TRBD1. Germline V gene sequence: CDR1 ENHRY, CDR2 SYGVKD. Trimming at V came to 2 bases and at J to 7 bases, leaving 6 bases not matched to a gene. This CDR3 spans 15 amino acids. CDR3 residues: CAISETGQGASEAFF. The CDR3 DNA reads TGTGCCATCAGTGAGACCGGACAGGGGGCGAGTGAAGCTTTCTTT.

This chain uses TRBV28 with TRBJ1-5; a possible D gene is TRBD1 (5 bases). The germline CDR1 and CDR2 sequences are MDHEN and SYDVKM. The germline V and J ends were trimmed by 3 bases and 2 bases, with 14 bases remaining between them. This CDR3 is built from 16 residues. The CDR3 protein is CASSLRGFFGNQPQHF. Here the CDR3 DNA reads TGTGCCAGCAGTTTGCGGGGGTTCTTTGGCAATCAGCCCCAGCATTTT.

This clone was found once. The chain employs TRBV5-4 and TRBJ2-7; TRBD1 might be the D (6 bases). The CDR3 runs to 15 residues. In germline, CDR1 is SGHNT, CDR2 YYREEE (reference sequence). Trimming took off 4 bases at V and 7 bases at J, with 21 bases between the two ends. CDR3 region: CASSPVGAFPKEQYF. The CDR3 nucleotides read TGTGCCAGCAGCCCTGTGGGGGCCTTCCCGAAGGAGCAGTACTTC.

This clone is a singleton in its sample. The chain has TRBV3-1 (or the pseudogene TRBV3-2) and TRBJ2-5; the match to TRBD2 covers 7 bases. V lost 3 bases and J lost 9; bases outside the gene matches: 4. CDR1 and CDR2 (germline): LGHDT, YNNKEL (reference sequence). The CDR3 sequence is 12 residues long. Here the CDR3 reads CASSQGGGAQYF. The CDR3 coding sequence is TGTGCCAGCAGCCAGGGTGGGGGGGCCCAGTACTTC.

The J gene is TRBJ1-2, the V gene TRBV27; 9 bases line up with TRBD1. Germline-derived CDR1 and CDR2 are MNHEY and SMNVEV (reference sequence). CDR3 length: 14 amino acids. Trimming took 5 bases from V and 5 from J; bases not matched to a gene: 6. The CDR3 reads CASSPRGTGYGYTF. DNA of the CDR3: TGTGCCAGCAGTCCCAGGGGGACAGGGTATGGCTACACCTTC.

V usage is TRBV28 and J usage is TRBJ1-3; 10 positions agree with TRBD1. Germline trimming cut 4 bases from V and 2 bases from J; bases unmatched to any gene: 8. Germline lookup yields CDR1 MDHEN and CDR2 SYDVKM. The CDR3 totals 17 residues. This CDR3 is CASSSGTGVTAGNTIYF. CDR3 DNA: TGTGCCAGCAGTTCTGGGACAGGGGTGACGGCTGGAAACACCATATATTTT.

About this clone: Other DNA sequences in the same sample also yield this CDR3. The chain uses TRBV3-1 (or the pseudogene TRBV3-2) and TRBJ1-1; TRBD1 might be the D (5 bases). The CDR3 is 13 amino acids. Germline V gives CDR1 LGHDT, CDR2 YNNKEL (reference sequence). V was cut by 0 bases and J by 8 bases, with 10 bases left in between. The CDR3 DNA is TGTGCCAGCAGCCAAGAGGGAAGGACAGAAGCTTTCTTT. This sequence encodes CASSQEGRTEAFF.

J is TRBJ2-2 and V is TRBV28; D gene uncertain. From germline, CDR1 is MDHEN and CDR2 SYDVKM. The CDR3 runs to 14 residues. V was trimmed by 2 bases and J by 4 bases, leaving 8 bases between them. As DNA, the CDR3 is TGTGCCAGCAGTTTAGTACAGTTCACCGGGGAGCTGTTTTTT. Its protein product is CASSLVQFTGELFF.

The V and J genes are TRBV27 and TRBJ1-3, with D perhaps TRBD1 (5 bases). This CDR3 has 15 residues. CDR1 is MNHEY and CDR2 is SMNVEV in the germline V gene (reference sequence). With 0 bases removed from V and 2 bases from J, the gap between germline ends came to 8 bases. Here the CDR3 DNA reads TGTGCCAGCAGTTTATCCCCAGGGACTGGAAACACCATATATTTT. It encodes CASSLSPGTGNTIYF.

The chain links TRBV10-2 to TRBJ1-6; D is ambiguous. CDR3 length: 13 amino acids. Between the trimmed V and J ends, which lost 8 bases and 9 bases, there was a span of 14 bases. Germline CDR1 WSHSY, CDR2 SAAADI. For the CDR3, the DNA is TGCGCCAGCCGCGGTGAGGGTCGTTCACCCCTCCACTTT. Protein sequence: CASRGEGRSPLHF.

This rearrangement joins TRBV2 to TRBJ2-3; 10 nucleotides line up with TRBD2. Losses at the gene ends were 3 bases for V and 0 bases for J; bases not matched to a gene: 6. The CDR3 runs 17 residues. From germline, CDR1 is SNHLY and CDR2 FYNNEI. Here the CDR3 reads CASSDQRGGPSTDTQYF. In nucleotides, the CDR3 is TGTGCCAGCAGTGACCAGCGGGGGGGCCCTAGCACAGATACGCAGTATTTT.

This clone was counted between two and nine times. For the CDR3, the DNA is TGTGCCAGCAGTCCGGGACACCCTACCAGCTCCTATAATTCACCCCTCCACTTT. Translating gives CASSPGHPTSSYNSPLHF. This rearrangement joins TRBV6-6 to TRBJ1-6, with a tentative D call TRBD1 (6 bases). Between the trimmed V and J ends, which lost 5 bases and 0 bases, there was a span of 17 bases. CDR3 length: 18 amino acids. Germline V CDR1 and CDR2: MNHNY, SVGAGI (reference sequence).

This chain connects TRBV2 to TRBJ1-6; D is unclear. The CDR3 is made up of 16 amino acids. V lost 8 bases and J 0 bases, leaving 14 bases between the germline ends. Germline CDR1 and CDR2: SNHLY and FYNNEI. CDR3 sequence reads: CASSTDGGSYNSPLHF. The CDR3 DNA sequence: TGTGCCAGCTCGACGGACGGAGGCTCCTATAATTCACCCCTCCACTTT. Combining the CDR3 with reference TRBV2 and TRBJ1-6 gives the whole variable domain EPEVTQTPSHQVTQMGQEVILRCVPISNHLYFYWYRQILGQKVEFLVSFYNNEISEKSEIFDDQFSVERPDGSNFTLKIRSTKLEDSAMYFCASSTDGGSYNSPLHFGNGTRLTVT.

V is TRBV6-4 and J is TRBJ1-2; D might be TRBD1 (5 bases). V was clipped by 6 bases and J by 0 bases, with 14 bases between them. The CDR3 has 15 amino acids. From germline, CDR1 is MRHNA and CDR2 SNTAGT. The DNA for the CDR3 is TGTGCCAGCAGGCCCTTGGGGGGTGCTAACTATGGCTACACCTTC. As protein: CASRPLGGANYGYTF.

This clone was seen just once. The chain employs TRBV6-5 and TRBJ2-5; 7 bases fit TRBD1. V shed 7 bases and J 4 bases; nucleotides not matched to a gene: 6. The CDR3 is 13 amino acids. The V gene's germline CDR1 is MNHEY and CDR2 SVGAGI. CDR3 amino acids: CASTNPGGETQYF. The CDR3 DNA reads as TGTGCCAGCACCAACCCAGGGGGAGAGACCCAGTACTTC.

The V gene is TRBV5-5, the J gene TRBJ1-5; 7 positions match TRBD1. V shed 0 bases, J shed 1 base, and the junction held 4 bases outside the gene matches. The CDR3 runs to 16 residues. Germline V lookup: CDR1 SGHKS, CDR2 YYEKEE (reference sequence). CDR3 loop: CASSLAGGLSNQPQHF. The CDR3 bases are TGTGCCAGCAGCTTGGCAGGGGGGCTAAGCAATCAGCCCCAGCATTTT.